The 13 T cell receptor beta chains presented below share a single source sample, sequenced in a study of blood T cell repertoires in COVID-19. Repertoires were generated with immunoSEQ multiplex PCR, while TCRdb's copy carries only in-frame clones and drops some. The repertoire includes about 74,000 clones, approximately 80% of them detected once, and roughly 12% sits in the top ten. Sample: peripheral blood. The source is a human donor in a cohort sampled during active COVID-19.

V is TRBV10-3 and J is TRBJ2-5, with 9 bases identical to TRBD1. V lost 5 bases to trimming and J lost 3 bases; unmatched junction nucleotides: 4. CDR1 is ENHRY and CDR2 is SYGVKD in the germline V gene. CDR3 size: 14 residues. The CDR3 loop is CAISRQGGEETQYF. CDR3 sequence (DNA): TGTGCCATCAGTCGACAGGGGGGTGAAGAGACCCAGTACTTC.

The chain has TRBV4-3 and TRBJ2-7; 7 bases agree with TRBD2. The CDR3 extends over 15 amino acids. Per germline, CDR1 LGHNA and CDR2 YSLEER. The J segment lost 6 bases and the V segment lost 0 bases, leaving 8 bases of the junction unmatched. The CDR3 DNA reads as TGCGCCAGCAGCCAAGATACAAGCGGGGCGTCCGAGCAGTACTTC. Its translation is CASSQDTSGASEQYF.

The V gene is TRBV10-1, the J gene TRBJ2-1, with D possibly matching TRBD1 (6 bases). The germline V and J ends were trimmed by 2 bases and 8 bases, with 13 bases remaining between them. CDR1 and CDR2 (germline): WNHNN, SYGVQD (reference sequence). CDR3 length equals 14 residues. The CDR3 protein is CASSEPGVVDEQFF. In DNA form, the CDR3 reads TGCGCCAGCAGTGAGCCAGGGGTAGTCGATGAGCAGTTCTTC.

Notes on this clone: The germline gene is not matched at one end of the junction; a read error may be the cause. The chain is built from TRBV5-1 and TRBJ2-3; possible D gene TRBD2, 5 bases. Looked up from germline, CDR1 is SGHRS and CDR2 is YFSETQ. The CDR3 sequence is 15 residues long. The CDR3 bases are TGCGCCAGCAGGTTGGGCAGGACTAGCACAGATACGCAGTATTTT. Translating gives CASRLGRTSTDTQYF.

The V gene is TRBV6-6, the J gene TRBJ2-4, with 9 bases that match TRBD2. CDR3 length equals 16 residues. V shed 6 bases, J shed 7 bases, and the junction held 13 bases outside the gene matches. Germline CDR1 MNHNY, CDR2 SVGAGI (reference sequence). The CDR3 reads CASSQAAGGVVNIQYF. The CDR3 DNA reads TGTGCCAGCAGCCAAGCCGCGGGAGGGGTGGTGAACATTCAGTACTTC.

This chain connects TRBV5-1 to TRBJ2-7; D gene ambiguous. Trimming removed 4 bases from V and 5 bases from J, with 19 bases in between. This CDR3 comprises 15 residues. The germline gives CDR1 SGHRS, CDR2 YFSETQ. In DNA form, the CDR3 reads TGCGCCAGCAGCCAACCCGAAAAGAGCGTCCACGAGCAGTACTTC. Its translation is CASSQPEKSVHEQYF.

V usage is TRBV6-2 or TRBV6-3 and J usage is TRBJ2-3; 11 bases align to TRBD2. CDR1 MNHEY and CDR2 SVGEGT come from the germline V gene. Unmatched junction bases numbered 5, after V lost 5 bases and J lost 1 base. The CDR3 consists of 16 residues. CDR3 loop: CASSRSGGAGTDTQYF. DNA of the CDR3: TGTGCCAGCAGTCGTAGCGGGGGGGCCGGCACAGATACGCAGTATTTT.

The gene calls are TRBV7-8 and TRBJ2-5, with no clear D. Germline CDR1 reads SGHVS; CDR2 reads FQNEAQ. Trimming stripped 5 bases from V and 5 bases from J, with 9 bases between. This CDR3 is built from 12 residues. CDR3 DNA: TGTGCCAGCAGCCCGTCGTCGGAGACCCAGTACTTC. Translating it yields CASSPSSETQYF.

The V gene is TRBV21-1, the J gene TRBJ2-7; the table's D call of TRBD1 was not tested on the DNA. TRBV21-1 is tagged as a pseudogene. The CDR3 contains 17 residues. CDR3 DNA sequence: TGTGCCAGCAGCAAAGTCCATACTTCGACAGGGGCCTACGAGCAGTACTTC. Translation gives CASSKVHTSTGAYEQYF.

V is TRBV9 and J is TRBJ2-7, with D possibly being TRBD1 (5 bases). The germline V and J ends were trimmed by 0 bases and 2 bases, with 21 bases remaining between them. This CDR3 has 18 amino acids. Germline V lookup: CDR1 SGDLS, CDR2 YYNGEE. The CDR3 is CASSVAFFGASSTYEQYF. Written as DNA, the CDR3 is TGTGCCAGCAGCGTAGCGTTTTTTGGGGCAAGTTCTACCTACGAGCAGTACTTC.

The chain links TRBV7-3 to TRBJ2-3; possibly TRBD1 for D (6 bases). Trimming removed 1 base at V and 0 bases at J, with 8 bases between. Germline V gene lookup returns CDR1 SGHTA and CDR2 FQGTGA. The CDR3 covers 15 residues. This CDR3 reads CASSLRGQSTDTQYF. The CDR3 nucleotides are TGTGCCAGCAGCTTAAGAGGACAGAGCACAGATACGCAGTATTTT.

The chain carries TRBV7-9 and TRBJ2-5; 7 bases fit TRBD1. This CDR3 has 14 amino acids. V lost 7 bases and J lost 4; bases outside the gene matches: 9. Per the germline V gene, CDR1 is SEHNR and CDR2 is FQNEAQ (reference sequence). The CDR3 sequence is CASNARGGSETQYF. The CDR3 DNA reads TGTGCCAGCAACGCCCGAGGGGGCTCAGAGACCCAGTACTTC.

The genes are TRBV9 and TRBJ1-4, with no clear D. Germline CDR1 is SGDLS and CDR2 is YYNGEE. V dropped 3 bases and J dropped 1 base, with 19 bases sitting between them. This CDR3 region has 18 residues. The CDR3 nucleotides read TGTGCCAGCAGCGAACTTCCGGACGGACTATTAACTAATGAAAAACTGTTTTTT. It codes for CASSELPDGLLTNEKLFF.